This T cell receptor (beta chain) was captured by sequencing in a study of early T cells in non-severe SARS-CoV-2 infection. Across the whole study: It was bulk RNA from unsorted whole blood that was sequenced, and the chains were unpaired.

Researchers tagged individual cDNA molecules with unique molecular identifiers. A single record per CDR3 protein comes from TCRdb applying MiXCR to the 5' RACE reads. The sample lists about 100,000 distinct CDR3 sequences; over 8.5% were seen once. General study points: VDJdb-based matching was biased toward anti-spike CD8 responses and missed private and CD4 specificities.

The CDR3 extends over 12 amino acids. V lost 5 bases to trimming and J lost 7 bases, with 9 bases between them. Germline CDR1 SEHNR, CDR2 FQNEAQ (reference sequence). A remark on this clonotype: The antigen is undetermined.

The origin of this receptor is an adult who was a healthcare worker with PCR-confirmed SARS-CoV-2 infection or an uninfected control (not recorded which). This chain joins TRBV7-9 and TRBJ1-5; possible D gene TRBD1, 5 bases. Sequenced input: whole blood. The CDR3 is CASSRGEQPQHF. The CDR3 DNA follows: TGTGCCAGCAGCCGGGGGGAACAGCCCCAGCATTTT.